This TCR beta chain was found in a study of beta chain features in type 1 diabetes. Sequencing targeted expressed TCRB transcripts, as all isolated RNA had been reverse transcribed. Sequenced by immunoSEQ multiplex PCR; TCRdb stores in-frame clones only, minus some. The sample records hundreds of thousands of clones, roughly 15% being singletons. The germline V gene encodes CDR1 LGHNA and CDR2 YSLEER. After removal of 4 bases from V and 9 bases from J, the junction contained 9 bases not matched to a gene. The length of the CDR3 is 15 residues. This clonotype was sampled from a man aged 18-30 years in good health. Sequences were obtained from naive CD4+ T cells from blood. The chain combines TRBV4-3 with TRBJ2-1; 10 bases fit TRBD1. As DNA, the CDR3 is TGCGCCAGCAGCCTTCGACAGGGGGCAGTTAGTGAGCAGTTCTTC. Translated, it gives CASSLRQGAVSEQFF.